This T cell receptor (beta chain) was sequenced during a study of OX40 agonist ivuxolimab in advanced cancers. Method: immunoSEQ multiplex PCR; TCRdb's copy keeps in-frame clones and lacks some. The sample has 45,000 to 70,000 clones, around 84% seen once; the top ten hold more than 0.9%. Drawing of blood for sampling happened at baseline, at cycle 4 day 1, and at cycle 7 day 1. CDR1 SGHTA and CDR2 FQGNSA come from the germline V gene. This CDR3 has 14 amino acids. Trimming took 7 bases from V and 10 from J, leaving 17 bases between them. The sample consisted of CD4+ or CD8+ T cells sorted from blood, taken in a trial of the OX40 agonist ivuxolimab. This clonotype was sampled from an adult with an advanced solid tumor such as melanoma, head and neck, liver or kidney cancer. This chain joins TRBV7-2 and TRBJ1-6; tentatively, D is TRBD1 (5 bases). The CDR3 nucleotides are TGTGCCAGCACCCTCGGGGGACCGGGGTCACCCCTCCACTTT. This sequence encodes CASTLGGPGSPLHF.